The following is a T cell receptor (beta chain) sequence with its context. This specimen belongs to a study of blood T cell repertoires in COVID-19. In the study overall: Sources were T cells, B-cell-depleted T cells, or PBMCs; the material itself was cDNA or gDNA.

Ages ranged from about 18 to 100 years, with residence in about 23 US areas. The V segment lost 5 bases and the J segment 3 bases; nucleotides outside the gene matches: 7. CDR3 size: 14 residues. Germline values: CDR1 SNHLY, CDR2 FYNNEI. Assay used: immunoSEQ multiplex PCR; TCRdb lists only in-frame clones, some missing. Of 250,000 to 300,000 clones in the sample, more than 80% are singletons; the top ten hold around 1.1%. The source is a woman in her twenties or thirties who had recovered from COVID-19. The rearrangement links TRBV2 to TRBJ2-7, with TRBD1 identical over 7 bases. The specimen was PBMCs or T cells enriched from blood (not recorded which). This CDR3 reads CASSYTTGNYEQYF. The CDR3 DNA sequence: TGTGCCAGCAGTTATACGACAGGGAACTACGAGCAGTACTTC.